One and the same sample provided the 30 T cell receptor beta chains below, sequenced in a study of multiple sclerosis patients with progressive multifocal leukoencephalopathy (dated by TCRdb to about 2019). Libraries were built with the immunoSEQ multiplex PCR assay. TCRdb stores this immuneACCESS table with in-frame sequences only. Part of the clones is absent; in the studies checked, under half of the shortfall reflects unresolved V genes, and no reason is known for the rest. This sample has some 28,000 clones in its table, and approximately 89% of those were observed once. The top ten hold around 12% of the sample. This specimen's time point label, per the study, means: time of PML onset. This sample's treatment or condition label indicates: on natalizumab therapy at sampling. This material consisted of PBMCs, taken from a patient treated with natalizumab. Receptors were obtained from a woman in her 30s with progressive multifocal leukoencephalopathy.

The rearrangement joins TRBV2 to TRBJ2-1; D may be TRBD1 (6 bases). The V end lost 3 bases, the J end lost 6 bases, and 9 bases lay between the germline ends. In germline, CDR1 is SNHLY, CDR2 FYNNEI. This CDR3 has 13 residues. The CDR3 is CASSDGRGNEQFF. CDR3 DNA sequence: TGTGCCAGCAGTGATGGCAGGGGCAATGAGCAGTTCTTC. Drawing the rest from reference TRBV2 and TRBJ2-1, the complete variable domain is EPEVTQTPSHQVTQMGQEVILRCVPISNHLYFYWYRQILGQKVEFLVSFYNNEISEKSEIFDDQFSVERPDGSNFTLKIRSTKLEDSAMYFCASSDGRGNEQFFGPGTRLTVL.

As for this clone: This sample also contains other DNA sequences that code for the same CDR3. The rearrangement links TRBV19 to TRBJ1-2, with D tentatively TRBD1 (5 bases). The CDR3 extends over 13 amino acids. Germline V gene lookup returns CDR1 LNHDA and CDR2 SQIVND (reference sequence). The V end was cut by 1 base, the J end by 8 bases, with 11 bases between. The CDR3 DNA follows: TGTGCCAGTAGTATAGCGGGAAGGGACGGCTACACCTTC. It yields the protein CASSIAGRDGYTF. Looking up the rest from reference TRBV19 and TRBJ1-2 gives the full variable domain: DGGITQSPKYLFRKEGQNVTLSCEQNLNHDAMYWYRQDPGQGLRLIYYSQIVNDFQKGDIAEGYSVSREKKESFPLTVTSAQKNPTAFYLCASSIAGRDGYTFGSGTRLTVV.

The chain is built from TRBV19 and TRBJ1-2, with no clear D. The CDR3 totals 10 residues. With 7 bases removed from V and 14 bases from J, the gap between germline ends came to 14 bases. CDR1 LNHDA and CDR2 SQIVND come from the germline V gene (reference sequence). The CDR3 is CASNEILRTF. CDR3 sequence (DNA): TGTGCCAGTAATGAGATCCTGAGGACCTTC.

The chain recombines TRBV19 with TRBJ1-1; TRBD1 is a possible D gene (6 bases). Trimming cost V 10 bases and J 4 bases, with 16 bases left between them. The CDR3 sequence is 13 residues long. Germline CDR1 LNHDA, CDR2 SQIVND (reference sequence). DNA of the CDR3: TGTGCCACACGGGACACTTTGATCACTGAAGCTTTCTTT. The encoded protein is CATRDTLITEAFF.

The chain has TRBV10-3 and TRBJ2-4; no firm D call. Looked up from germline, CDR1 is ENHRY and CDR2 is SYGVKD. This CDR3 spans 14 amino acids. Deletions cut 2 bases from V and 1 base from J, with 6 bases between. The CDR3 region has the DNA TGTGCCATCAGTGAGAACCAGGCCAAAAACATTCAGTACTTC. It is translated as CAISENQAKNIQYF.

The V and J genes are TRBV5-6 and TRBJ1-2; 7 bases match TRBD1. V lost 3 bases to trimming and J lost 5 bases; unmatched junction nucleotides: 1. There are 12 residues in the CDR3. Germline CDR1 reads SGHDT; CDR2 reads YYEEEE. The CDR3 DNA is TGTGCCAGCAGCTCGACAGGGTATGGCTACACCTTC. Protein: CASSSTGYGYTF.

J is TRBJ2-7 and V is TRBV4-1; D could derive from TRBD1 or TRBD2 (5 bases each). CDR1 is MGHRA and CDR2 is YSYEKL in the germline V gene. Trimming took 4 bases from V and 2 from J, leaving 15 bases between them. The CDR3 length is 15 residues. This CDR3 is CASSLTGTGTYEQYF. Here the CDR3 DNA reads TGCGCCAGCAGCCTAACCGGGACGGGCACCTACGAGCAGTACTTC.

The V call is TRBV7-9, the J call TRBJ2-5; 12 nucleotides align to TRBD2. This CDR3 has 18 amino acids. CDR1 and CDR2 (germline): SEHNR, FQNEAQ (reference sequence). Trimming at V came to 5 bases and at J to 5 bases, leaving 15 bases not matched to a gene. The CDR3 DNA follows: TGTGCCAGCAGCCCAAGGCTTGGGCTAGCGGGGGGGCCCGAGACCCAGTACTTC. Residues: CASSPRLGLAGGPETQYF.

In its sample, this clone was seen once. V gene TRBV4-2 combines with J gene TRBJ2-7, with 7 nucleotides matching TRBD1. V gave up 0 bases and J gave up 0 bases; unmatched junction bases: 5. The CDR3 loop spans 16 amino acids. CDR1 LGHNA and CDR2 YNFKEQ come from the germline V gene. This chain's CDR3 is CASSQDIGDSSYEQYF. The CDR3 nucleotides are TGTGCCAGCAGCCAAGATATTGGGGACAGCTCCTACGAGCAGTACTTC.

This chain connects TRBV7-2 to TRBJ2-7; maybe TRBD1 (5 bases). The CDR3 is 12 amino acids. Trimming removed 1 base from V and 6 bases from J, with 7 bases in between. Germline V gene data show CDR1 as SGHTA and CDR2 as FQGNSA. CDR3 in amino acids: CASSLEGIEQYF. The CDR3 bases are TGTGCCAGCAGCTTAGAGGGGATCGAGCAGTACTTC. The full variable domain, with the rest looked up from reference TRBV7-2 and TRBJ2-7, is GAGVSQSPSNKVTEKGKDVELRCDPISGHTALYWYRQSLGQGLEFLIYFQGNSAPDKSGLPSDRFSAERTGGSVSTLTIQRTQQEDSAVYLCASSLEGIEQYFGPGTRLTVT.

This clone turned up a few times. The chain recombines TRBV7-7 with TRBJ2-1; D gene uncertain. Germline CDR1 is SSHAT and CDR2 is FNYEAQ (reference sequence). This CDR3 is built from 13 residues. Trimming removed 10 bases at V and 3 bases at J, with 13 bases between. CDR3 residues: CATEMLVYNEQFF. The CDR3 nucleotides are TGTGCCACGGAGATGCTAGTCTACAATGAGCAGTTCTTC.

This clone was observed a handful of times. The rearrangement links TRBV28 to TRBJ2-3; 7 bases agree with TRBD2. The CDR3 loop spans 17 amino acids. The germline gives CDR1 MDHEN, CDR2 SYDVKM. Trimming took 2 bases from V and 5 from J; bases not matched to a gene: 13. The CDR3 is CASSLEGAGPMGDTQYF. DNA of the CDR3: TGTGCCAGCAGTTTAGAGGGAGCGGGGCCGATGGGAGATACGCAGTATTTT.

The chain joins TRBV6-1 to TRBJ1-4; no clear D gene. CDR1 and CDR2 from the germline V gene are MNHNS and SASEGT. The length of the CDR3 is 12 residues. V shed 7 bases and J shed 8 bases, with 11 bases lying between them. CDR3 residues: CASKSGGEKLFF. CDR3 bases: TGTGCCAGCAAATCCGGTGGCGAAAAACTGTTTTTT.

This chain joins TRBV5-4 and TRBJ2-1, with TRBD2 matching over 16 bases. V was pared by 5 bases and J by 4 bases, with 6 bases of the junction left unmatched. There are 17 residues in the CDR3. The germline V gene encodes CDR1 SGHNT and CDR2 YYREEE (reference sequence). Here the CDR3 DNA reads TGTGCCAGCAGGGCGGGACTAGCGGGAGGGAATTACAATGAGCAGTTCTTC. The encoded protein is CASRAGLAGGNYNEQFF.

V usage is TRBV11-2 and J usage is TRBJ1-1; D remains ambiguous. The CDR3 consists of 14 residues. V was clipped by 0 bases and J by 7 bases, with 12 bases between them. CDR1 and CDR2 (germline): SGHAT, FQNNGV. CDR3 coding DNA: TGTGCCAGCAGCTTAGAGGCAGCGGAGGGTGAAGCTTTCTTT. Protein: CASSLEAAEGEAFF.

The chain has TRBV7-2 and TRBJ2-2; D might be TRBD1 or TRBD2, each matching 5 bases. The germline V and J ends were trimmed by 0 bases and 6 bases, with 5 bases remaining between them. The CDR3 is 13 residues long. The germline gives CDR1 SGHTA, CDR2 FQGNSA. CDR3 DNA sequence: TGTGCCAGCAGCTTAGCGGGACCCGGGGAGCTGTTTTTT. Translated: CASSLAGPGELFF.

This chain joins TRBV5-1 and TRBJ2-1; 7 positions agree with TRBD2. CDR3 length: 16 amino acids. V was pared by 4 bases and J by 4 bases, with 11 bases of the junction left unmatched. The germline V gene has CDR1 SGHRS and CDR2 YFSETQ. This CDR3 is CASSLWASGSYNEQFF. In DNA form, the CDR3 reads TGCGCCAGCAGCCTTTGGGCTAGCGGATCTTACAATGAGCAGTTCTTC.

V usage is TRBV25-1 and J usage is TRBJ1-1; D perhaps matches TRBD1 (5 bases). Trimming removed 0 bases from V and 0 bases from J, with 11 bases in between. From germline, CDR1 is MGHDK and CDR2 SYGVNS. The CDR3 loop spans 16 amino acids. The CDR3 here is CASSEYTGGMNTEAFF. CDR3 DNA sequence: TGTGCCAGCAGTGAATATACAGGCGGAATGAACACTGAAGCTTTCTTT.

The chain uses TRBV7-6 and TRBJ2-1, with D unresolved. The CDR3 covers 13 residues. Trimming cost V 4 bases and J 8 bases, with 12 bases left between them. Germline loops: CDR1 SGHVS, CDR2 FNYEAQ. The CDR3 DNA is TGTGCCAGCAGCTCCAGTATGTTGGATGAGCAGTTCTTC. Encoded protein: CASSSSMLDEQFF. Full variable domain (rest looked up from reference TRBV7-6 and TRBJ2-1): GAGVSQSPRYKVTKRGQDVALRCDPISGHVSLYWYRQALGQGPEFLTYFNYEAQQDKSGLPNDRFSAERPEGSISTLTIQRTEQRDSAMYRCASSSSMLDEQFFGPGTRLTVL.

The chain uses TRBV11-2 and TRBJ2-7; weak D call: TRBD1 (6 bases). Trimming took 2 bases from V and 4 from J, leaving 12 bases between them. Germline V lookup: CDR1 SGHAT, CDR2 FQNNGV. CDR3 length equals 14 residues. The CDR3 here is CASSLYTGMYEQYF. DNA for the CDR3: TGTGCCAGCAGCTTATACACAGGGATGTACGAGCAGTACTTC.

The chain combines TRBV7-9 with TRBJ2-7, with D perhaps matching TRBD1 (5 bases). Trimming took off 4 bases at V and 2 bases at J, with 15 bases between the two ends. The CDR3 length is 15 residues. The germline CDR1 and CDR2 sequences are SEHNR and FQNEAQ (reference sequence). The CDR3 is CASSSLLTDTYEQYF. CDR3 DNA sequence: TGTGCCAGCAGCTCCCTACTAACGGACACCTACGAGCAGTACTTC.

CDR3 sequence (DNA): TGCGCCAGCAGTGGGGGGGGACTAGCGGGATGGGAGCAGTACTTC. Amino acid sequence: CASSGGGLAGWEQYF. The J gene is TRBJ2-7, the V gene TRBV10-2; 13 bases agree with TRBD2. J lost 7 bases, V lost 4 bases, and 7 bases had no gene match. Germline V gives CDR1 WSHSY, CDR2 SAAADI. This CDR3 is 15 amino acids long.

The V call is TRBV18, the J call TRBJ2-2; TRBD1 matches 10 bases. CDR1 is KGHSH and CDR2 is LQKENI in the germline V gene. The CDR3 loop spans 18 amino acids. Trimming cost V 3 bases and J 3 bases; bases outside gene matches: 10. CDR3 coding DNA: TGTGCCAGCTCACCGAACCGTCCGGGACAGGGGTACACCGGGGAGCTGTTTTTT. It encodes CASSPNRPGQGYTGELFF.

The V and J genes are TRBV30 and TRBJ1-6; 7 bases are shared with TRBD1. Trimming at V came to 0 bases and at J to 7 bases, leaving 6 bases not matched to a gene. The CDR3 length is 15 residues. Germline-derived CDR1 and CDR2 are GTSNPN and SVGIG (reference sequence). CDR3 amino acids: CAWSVQAGGNSPLHF. The CDR3 bases are TGTGCCTGGAGTGTACAGGCAGGGGGGAATTCACCCCTCCACTTT. The whole variable domain, filled in from reference TRBV30 and TRBJ1-6, reads SQTIHQWPATLVQPVGSPLSLECTVEGTSNPNLYWYRQAAGRGLQLLFYSVGIGQISSEVPQNLSASRPQDRQFILSSKKLLLSDSGFYLCAWSVQAGGNSPLHFGNGTRLTVT.

The rearrangement links TRBV29-1 to TRBJ2-3, with D possibly matching TRBD2 (6 bases). The V end was cut by 1 base, the J end by 4 bases, with 9 bases between. Germline assignment: CDR1 SQVTM and CDR2 ANQGSEA. The CDR3 has 13 residues. The CDR3, as DNA: TGCAGCGTTGAAGTCGGGACTCCAGATACGCAGTATTTT. The encoded protein is CSVEVGTPDTQYF.

In its sample, this clone was seen a few times. The J gene is TRBJ2-2, the V gene TRBV10-3; TRBD2 agrees at 8 bases. The CDR3 loop spans 17 amino acids. Germline V CDR1 and CDR2: ENHRY, SYGVKD. Trimming at V came to 6 bases and at J to 0 bases, leaving 9 bases not matched to a gene. The CDR3 sequence: CAISFPSGLANTGELFF. In DNA, the CDR3 is TGTGCCATCAGCTTCCCTAGCGGGCTCGCGAACACCGGGGAGCTGTTTTTT.

The chain is built from TRBV7-2 and TRBJ1-5, with TRBD1 as a possible D gene (6 bases). The CDR3 has 18 residues. Germline V gives CDR1 SGHTA, CDR2 FQGNSA. V lost 1 base to trimming and J lost 4 bases, with 20 bases between them. Here the CDR3 DNA reads TGTGCCAGCAGCTTAGGAATGGGGAGGGGGTATCGGAATCAGCCCCAGCATTTT. Its protein product is CASSLGMGRGYRNQPQHF.

The V call is TRBV7-3, the J call TRBJ2-3, with 10 positions matching TRBD1. Germline trimming cut 0 bases from V and 4 bases from J; bases unmatched to any gene: 4. Germline V lookup: CDR1 SGHTA, CDR2 FQGTGA. This CDR3 contains 16 residues. The CDR3 bases are TGTGCCAGCAGCTTAACACGGGACAGGGGAGCAGATACGCAGTATTTT. It specifies CASSLTRDRGADTQYF.

The chain combines TRBV27 with TRBJ1-1; 9 nucleotides agree with TRBD1. The CDR3 loop spans 14 amino acids. Germline CDR1 reads MNHEY; CDR2 reads SMNVEV (reference sequence). V was clipped by 4 bases and J by 7 bases; unmatched bases: 7. DNA of the CDR3: TGTGCCAGCAGTTCTGGGACAGGGACGAATGAAGCTTTCTTT. This encodes CASSSGTGTNEAFF.

In its sample, this clone was seen a few times. This chain connects TRBV5-4 to TRBJ2-7, with 8 positions matching TRBD2. The ends lost 2 bases at V and 5 bases at J; junction bases unmatched: 12. CDR3 size: 16 residues. Germline V gene data show CDR1 as SGHNT and CDR2 as YYREEE (reference sequence). The CDR3 DNA sequence: TGTGCCAGCAGCTTATATAGCGGGACTCGTCCGGACGAGCAGTACTTC. Residues: CASSLYSGTRPDEQYF. Filled out from reference TRBV5-4 and TRBJ2-7, the complete variable domain reads ETGVTQSPTHLIKTRGQQVTLRCSSQSGHNTVSWYQQALGQGPQFIFQYYREEENGRGNFPPRFSGLQFPNYSSELNVNALELDDSALYLCASSLYSGTRPDEQYFGPGTRLTVT.